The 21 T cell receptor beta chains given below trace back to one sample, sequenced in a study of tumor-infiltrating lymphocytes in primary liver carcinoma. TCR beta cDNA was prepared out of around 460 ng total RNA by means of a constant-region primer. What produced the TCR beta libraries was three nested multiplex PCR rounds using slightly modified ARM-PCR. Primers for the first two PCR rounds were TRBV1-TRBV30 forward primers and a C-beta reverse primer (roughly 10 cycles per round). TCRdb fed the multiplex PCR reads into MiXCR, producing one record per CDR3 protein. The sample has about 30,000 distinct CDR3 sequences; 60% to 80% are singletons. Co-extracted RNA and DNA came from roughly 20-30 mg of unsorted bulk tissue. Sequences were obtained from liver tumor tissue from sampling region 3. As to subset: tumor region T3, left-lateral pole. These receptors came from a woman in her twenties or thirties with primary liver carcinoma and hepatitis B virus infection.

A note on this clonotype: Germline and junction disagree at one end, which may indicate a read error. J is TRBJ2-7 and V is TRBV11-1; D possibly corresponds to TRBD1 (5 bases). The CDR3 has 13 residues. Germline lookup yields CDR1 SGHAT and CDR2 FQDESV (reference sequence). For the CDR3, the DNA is TGTGCCAGCAGCTTGGGGCACCTCCGCGAGCGGTACTTC. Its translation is CASSLGHLRERYF.

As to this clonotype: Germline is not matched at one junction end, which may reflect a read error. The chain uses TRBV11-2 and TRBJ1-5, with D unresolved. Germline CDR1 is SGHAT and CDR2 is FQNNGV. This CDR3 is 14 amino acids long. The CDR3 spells CASSLNLACQPQLF. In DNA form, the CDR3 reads TGTGCCAGCAGTTTAAATCTCGCTTGCCAGCCCCAGCTTTTT.

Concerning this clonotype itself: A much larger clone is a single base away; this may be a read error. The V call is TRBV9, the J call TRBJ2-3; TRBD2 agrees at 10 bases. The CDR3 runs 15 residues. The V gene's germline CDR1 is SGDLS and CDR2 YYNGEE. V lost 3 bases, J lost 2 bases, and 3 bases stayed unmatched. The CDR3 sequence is CASSGGTSDTDTQYF. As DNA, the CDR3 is TGTGCCAGCAGCGGCGGGACTAGCGACACAGATACGCAGTATTTT.

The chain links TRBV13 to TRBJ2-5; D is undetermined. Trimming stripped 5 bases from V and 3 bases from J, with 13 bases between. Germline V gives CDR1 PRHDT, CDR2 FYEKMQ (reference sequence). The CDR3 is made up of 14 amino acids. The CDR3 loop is CASSRPHGKETQYF. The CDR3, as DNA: TGTGCCAGCAGCCGACCCCATGGTAAAGAGACCCAGTACTTC.

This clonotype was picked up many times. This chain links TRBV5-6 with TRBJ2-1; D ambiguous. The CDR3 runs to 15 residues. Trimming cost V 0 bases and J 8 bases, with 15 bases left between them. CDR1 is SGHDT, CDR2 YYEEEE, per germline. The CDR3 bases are TGTGCCAGCAGCTTGGGGCTACACCGTGGGGATGAGCAGTTCTTC. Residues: CASSLGLHRGDEQFF. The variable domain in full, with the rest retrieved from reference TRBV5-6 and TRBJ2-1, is DAGVTQSPTHLIKTRGQQVTLRCSPKSGHDTVSWYQQALGQGPQFIFQYYEEEERQRGNFPDRFSGHQFPNYSSELNVNALLLGDSALYLCASSLGLHRGDEQFFGPGTRLTVL.

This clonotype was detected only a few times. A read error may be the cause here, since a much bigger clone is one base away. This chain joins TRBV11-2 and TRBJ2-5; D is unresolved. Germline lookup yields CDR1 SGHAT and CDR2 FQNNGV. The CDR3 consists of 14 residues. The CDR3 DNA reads TGTACCAGCAGCTTTTTTGCGGACGAAGAGACCCAGTACTTC. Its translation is CTSSFFADEETQYF.

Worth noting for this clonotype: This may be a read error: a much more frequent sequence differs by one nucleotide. For the CDR3, the DNA is TGTGCCCCTGGGACACCAACCTACGAGCGGTACTTC. Its protein product is CAPGTPTYERYF. The rearrangement uses TRBV10-3 and TRBJ2-7; D possibly corresponds to TRBD1 (6 bases). CDR3 size: 12 residues. Germline CDR1 is ENHRY and CDR2 is SYGVKD.

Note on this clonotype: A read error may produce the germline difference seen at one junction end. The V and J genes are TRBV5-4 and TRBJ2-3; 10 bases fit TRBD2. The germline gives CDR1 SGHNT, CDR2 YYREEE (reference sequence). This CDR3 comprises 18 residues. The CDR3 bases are TGTGCCTGCAGTAACCCGGCGGCTAGCGGGAGTCTGACAGATATGCAGTATTTT. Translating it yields CACSNPAASGSLTDMQYF.

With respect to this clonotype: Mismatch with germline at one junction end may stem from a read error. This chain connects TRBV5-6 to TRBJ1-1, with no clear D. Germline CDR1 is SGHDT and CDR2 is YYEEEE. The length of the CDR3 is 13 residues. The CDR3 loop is CASRFVGATEAFF. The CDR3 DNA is TGTGCCAGCAGATTTGTCGGTGCCACTGAAGCTTTCTTC.

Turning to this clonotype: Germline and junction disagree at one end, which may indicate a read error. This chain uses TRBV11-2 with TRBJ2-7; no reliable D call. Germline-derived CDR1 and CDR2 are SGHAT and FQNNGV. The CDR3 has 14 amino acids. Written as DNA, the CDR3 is TGTGCCAGCAGCTTAACCGACGGAGTCTACGATCAGTACTTC. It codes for CASSLTDGVYDQYF.

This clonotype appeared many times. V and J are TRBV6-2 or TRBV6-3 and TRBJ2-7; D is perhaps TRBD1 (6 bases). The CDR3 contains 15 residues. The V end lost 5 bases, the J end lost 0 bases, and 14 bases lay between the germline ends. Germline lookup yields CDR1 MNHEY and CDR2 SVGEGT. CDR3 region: CASSTGQPSSYEQYF. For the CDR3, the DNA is TGTGCCAGCAGTACCGGACAGCCCAGCTCCTACGAGCAGTACTTC.

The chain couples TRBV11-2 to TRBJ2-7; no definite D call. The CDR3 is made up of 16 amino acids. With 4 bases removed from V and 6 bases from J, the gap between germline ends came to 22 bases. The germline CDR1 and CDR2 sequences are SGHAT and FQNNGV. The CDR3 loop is CASSYGARTSGSEQYF. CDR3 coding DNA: TGTGCCAGCAGCTACGGCGCGAGGACCTCAGGAAGCGAGCAGTACTTC.

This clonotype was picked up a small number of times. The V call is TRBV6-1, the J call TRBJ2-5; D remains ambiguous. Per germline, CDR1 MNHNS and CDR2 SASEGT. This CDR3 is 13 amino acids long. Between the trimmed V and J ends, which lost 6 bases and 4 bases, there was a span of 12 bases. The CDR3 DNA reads TGTGCCAGCAGAGGTTATCGGGTAGAGACCCAGTACTTC. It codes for CASRGYRVETQYF.

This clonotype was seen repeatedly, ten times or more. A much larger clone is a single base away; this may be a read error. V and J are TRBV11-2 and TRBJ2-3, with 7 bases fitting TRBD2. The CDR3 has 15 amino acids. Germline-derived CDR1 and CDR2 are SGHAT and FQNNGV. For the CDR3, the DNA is TGTGCCAGCAGCTTCGGACTAGGACGCACAGATACGCACTATTTT. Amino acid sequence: CASSFGLGRTDTHYF.

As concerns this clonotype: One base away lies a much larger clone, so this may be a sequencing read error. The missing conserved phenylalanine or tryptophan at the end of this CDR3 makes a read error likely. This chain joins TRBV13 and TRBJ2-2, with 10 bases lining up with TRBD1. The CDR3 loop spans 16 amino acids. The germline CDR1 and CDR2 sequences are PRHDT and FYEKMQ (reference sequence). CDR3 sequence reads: CASSPTGGFRTGDLFY. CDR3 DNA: TGTGCCAGCAGCCCGACAGGGGGCTTTAGGACCGGGGACCTGTTTTAT.

The CDR3 sequence: CASNHIGLVNEQFF. CDR3 bases: TGCGCCAGCAACCACATAGGGTTGGTCAATGAGCAGTTCTTC. J is TRBJ2-1 and V is TRBV4-3; unclear D gene. V was trimmed by 7 bases and J by 6 bases, leaving 16 bases between them. CDR1 and CDR2 (germline): LGHNA, YSLEER. This CDR3 has 14 residues.

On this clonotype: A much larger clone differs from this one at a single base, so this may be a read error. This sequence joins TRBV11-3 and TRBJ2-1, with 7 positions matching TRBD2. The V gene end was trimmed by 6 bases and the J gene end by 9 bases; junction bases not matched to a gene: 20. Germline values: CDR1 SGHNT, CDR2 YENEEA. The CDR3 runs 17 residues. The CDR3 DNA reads TGTGCCAGCAGTTCGGGACCAGCGGGATGGGTCACTCCTGAGCAGTTCTTC. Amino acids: CASSSGPAGWVTPEQFF.

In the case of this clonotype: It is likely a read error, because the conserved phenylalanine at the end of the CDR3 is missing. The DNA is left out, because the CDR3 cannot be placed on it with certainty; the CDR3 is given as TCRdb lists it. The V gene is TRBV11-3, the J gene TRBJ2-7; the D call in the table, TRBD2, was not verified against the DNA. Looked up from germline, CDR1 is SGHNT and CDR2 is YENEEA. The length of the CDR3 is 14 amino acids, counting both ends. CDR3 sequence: CASSLSGREYEQCL.

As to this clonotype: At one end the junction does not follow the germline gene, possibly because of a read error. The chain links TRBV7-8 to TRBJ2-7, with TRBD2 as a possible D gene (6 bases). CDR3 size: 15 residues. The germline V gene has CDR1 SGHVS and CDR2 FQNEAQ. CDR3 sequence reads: CASGLGGGIGLEQYF. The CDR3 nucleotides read TGTGCCAGTGGCTTAGGTGGCGGGATAGGGCTCGAGCAGTACTTT.

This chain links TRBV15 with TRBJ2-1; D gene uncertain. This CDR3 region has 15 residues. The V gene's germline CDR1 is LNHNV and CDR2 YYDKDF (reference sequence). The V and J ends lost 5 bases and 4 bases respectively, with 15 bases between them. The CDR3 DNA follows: TGTGCCACCAGCGATCCTATCTGGTCATACAATGAGCAGTTCTTC. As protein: CATSDPIWSYNEQFF.

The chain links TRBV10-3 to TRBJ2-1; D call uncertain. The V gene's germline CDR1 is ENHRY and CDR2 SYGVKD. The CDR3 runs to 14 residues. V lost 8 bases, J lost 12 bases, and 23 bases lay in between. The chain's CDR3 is CAIGPTATRDGQFF. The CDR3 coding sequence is TGTGCCATCGGTCCCACGGCGACCCGTGATGGGCAGTTCTTC.